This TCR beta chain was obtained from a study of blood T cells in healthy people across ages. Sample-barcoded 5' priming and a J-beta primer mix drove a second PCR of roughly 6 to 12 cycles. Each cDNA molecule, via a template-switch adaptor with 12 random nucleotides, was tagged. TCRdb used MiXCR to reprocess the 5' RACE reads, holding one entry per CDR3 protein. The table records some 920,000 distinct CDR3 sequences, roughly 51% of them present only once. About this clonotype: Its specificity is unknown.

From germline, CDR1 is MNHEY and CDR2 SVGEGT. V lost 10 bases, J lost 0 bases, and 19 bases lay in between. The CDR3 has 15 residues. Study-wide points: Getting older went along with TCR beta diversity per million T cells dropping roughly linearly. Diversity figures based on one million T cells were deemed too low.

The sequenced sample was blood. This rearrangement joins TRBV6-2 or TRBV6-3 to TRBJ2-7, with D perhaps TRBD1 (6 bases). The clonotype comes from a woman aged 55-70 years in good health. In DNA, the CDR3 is TGTGCCACCACCCGACAGGCCTCCACCTCCTACGAGCAGTACTTC. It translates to CATTRQASTSYEQYF.